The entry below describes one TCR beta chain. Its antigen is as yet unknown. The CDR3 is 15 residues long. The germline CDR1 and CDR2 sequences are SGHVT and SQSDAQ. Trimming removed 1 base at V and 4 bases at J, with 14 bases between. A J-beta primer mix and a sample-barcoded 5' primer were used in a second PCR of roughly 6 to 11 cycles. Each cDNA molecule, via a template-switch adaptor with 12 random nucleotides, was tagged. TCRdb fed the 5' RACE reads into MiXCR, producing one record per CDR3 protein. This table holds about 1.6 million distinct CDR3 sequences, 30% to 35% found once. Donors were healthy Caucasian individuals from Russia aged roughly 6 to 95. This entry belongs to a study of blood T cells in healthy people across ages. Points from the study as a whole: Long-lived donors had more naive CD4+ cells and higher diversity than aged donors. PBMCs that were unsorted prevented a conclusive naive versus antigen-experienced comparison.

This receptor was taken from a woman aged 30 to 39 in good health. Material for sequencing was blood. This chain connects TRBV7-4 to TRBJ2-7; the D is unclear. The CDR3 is CASSLGVGLTYEQYF. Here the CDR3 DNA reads TGTGCCAGCAGCTTAGGGGTCGGGCTGACTTACGAGCAGTACTTC.